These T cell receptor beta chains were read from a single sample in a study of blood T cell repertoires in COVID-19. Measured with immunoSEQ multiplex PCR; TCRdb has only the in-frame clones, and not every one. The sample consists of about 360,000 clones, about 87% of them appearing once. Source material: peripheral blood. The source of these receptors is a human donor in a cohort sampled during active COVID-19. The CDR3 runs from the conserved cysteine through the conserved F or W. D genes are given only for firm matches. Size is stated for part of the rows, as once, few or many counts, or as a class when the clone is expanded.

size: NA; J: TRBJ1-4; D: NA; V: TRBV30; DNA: TGTGCCTGGAGCAAACACGTCGGACAAGCACGGTTTTTT; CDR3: CAWSKHVGQARFF
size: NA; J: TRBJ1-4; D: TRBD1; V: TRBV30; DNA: TGTGCCTGGAGTGTAACCGAGGACAGGGGGGCAACTAATGAAAAACTGTTTTTT; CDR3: CAWSVTEDRGATNEKLFF
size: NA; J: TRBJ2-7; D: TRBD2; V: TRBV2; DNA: TGTGCCAGCAGGGAACTTAGCGGGAGGGCCCTCGGAGAGCAGTACTTC; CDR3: CASRELSGRALGEQYF
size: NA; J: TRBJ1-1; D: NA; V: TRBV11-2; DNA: TGTGCCAGCAGCGCAGTTAACACTGAAGCTTTCTTT; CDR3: CASSAVNTEAFF
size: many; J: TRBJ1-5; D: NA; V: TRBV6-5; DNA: TGTGCCAGCAGTCAACAGGGTCGGAGCAATCAGCCCCAGCATTTT; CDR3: CASSQQGRSNQPQHF
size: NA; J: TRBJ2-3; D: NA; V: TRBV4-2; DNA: TGTGCCAGCAGCCAAGTTTCAACTAGCACAGATACGCAGTATTTT; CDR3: CASSQVSTSTDTQYF
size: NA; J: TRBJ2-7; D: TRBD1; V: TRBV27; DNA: TGTGCCAGCAGTTGGGACAGGGAGGGCGAGCAGTACTTC; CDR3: CASSWDREGEQYF
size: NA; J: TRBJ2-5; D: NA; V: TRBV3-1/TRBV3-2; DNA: TGTGCCAGCAGCCCCCGCCCGCGGGGACAAGAGACCCAGTACTTC; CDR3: CASSPRPRGQETQYF
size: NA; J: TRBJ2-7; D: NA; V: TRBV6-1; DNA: TGTGCCAGCAGTGAAGCCCCACAGGGAAGTGACGAGCAGTACTTC; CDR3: CASSEAPQGSDEQYF
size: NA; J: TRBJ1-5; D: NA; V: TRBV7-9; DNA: TGTGCCAGCAGCTTGGGAGGGGACGGCGATAGCAATCAGCCCCAGCATTTT; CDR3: CASSLGGDGDSNQPQHF
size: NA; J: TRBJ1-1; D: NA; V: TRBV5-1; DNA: TGCGCCAGCAGCTTGGTAGGGGTACTGAACACTGAAGCTTTCTTT; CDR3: CASSLVGVLNTEAFF
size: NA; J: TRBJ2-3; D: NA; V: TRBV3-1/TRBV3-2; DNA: TGTGCCAGCAGCCAGAGGACAGACACAGATACGCAGTATTTT; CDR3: CASSQRTDTDTQYF
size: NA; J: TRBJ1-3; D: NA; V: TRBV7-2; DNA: TGTGCCAGCAGCTTGGGCAGAGCTGAGACTGGAAACACCATATATTTT; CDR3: CASSLGRAETGNTIYF
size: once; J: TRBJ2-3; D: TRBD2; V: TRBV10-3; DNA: TGTGCCATCAGTGCGGGGACGGCGGGGGGCACAGATACGCAGTATTTT; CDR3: CAISAGTAGGTDTQYF
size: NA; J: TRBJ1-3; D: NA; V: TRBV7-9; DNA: TGTGCCAGCAGCCCAATCCTACCCGGGTACGGAAACACCATATATTTT; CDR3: CASSPILPGYGNTIYF
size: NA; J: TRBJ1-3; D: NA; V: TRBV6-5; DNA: TGTGCCAGCAGCCAGAGACACTCTGGAAACACCATATATTTT; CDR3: CASSQRHSGNTIYF
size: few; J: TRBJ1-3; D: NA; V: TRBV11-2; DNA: TGTGCCAGCAGCCTTGGGCCCGAAAACACCATATATTTT; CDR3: CASSLGPENTIYF
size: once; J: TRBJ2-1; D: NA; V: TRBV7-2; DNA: TGTGCCAGCAGCTTAGAACAGGTTGGGAATGAGCAGTTCTTC; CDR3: CASSLEQVGNEQFF
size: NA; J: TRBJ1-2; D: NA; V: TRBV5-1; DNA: TGCGCCAGCAGCTTGAGGCAGGACTATGGCTACACCTTC; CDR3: CASSLRQDYGYTF
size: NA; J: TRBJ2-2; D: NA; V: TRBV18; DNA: TGTGCCAGCTCACCACCGTCAGGGGAGCTGTTTTTT; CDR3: CASSPPSGELFF
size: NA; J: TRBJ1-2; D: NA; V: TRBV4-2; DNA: TGTGCCAGCAGCCAAGCCAGGGTTAGCTATGGCTACACCTTC; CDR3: CASSQARVSYGYTF
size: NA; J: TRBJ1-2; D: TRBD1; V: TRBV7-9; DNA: TGTGCCAGCAGCTTAGACGGCGAGGCAGGGGGCAGCTATGGCTACACCTTC; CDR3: CASSLDGEAGGSYGYTF
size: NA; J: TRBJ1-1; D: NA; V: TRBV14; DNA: TGTGCCAGCAGCCAATTGCCACCGAGAACTGAAGCTTTCTTT; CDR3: CASSQLPPRTEAFF
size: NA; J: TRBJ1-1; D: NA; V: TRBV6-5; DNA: TGTGCCAGCGGACCAGGGGACACTGAAGCTTTCTTT; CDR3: CASGPGDTEAFF
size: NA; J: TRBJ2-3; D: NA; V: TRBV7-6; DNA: TGTGCCAGCAGCCTCCAGGGGGGCCTCACAGATACGCAGTATTTT; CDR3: CASSLQGGLTDTQYF
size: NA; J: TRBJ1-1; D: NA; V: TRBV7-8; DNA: TGTGCCAGCAGAACAGGGAGTTTACCGAACACTGAAGCTTTCTTT; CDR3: CASRTGSLPNTEAFF
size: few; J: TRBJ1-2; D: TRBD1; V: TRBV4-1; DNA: TGCGCCAGCGGACCGGACAGGGCTAATGGCTACACCTTC; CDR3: CASGPDRANGYTF
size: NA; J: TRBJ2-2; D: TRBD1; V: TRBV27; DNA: TGTGCCAGCAGTCCACCGCAGGGGGCGCTTACCGGGGAGCTGTTTTTT; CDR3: CASSPPQGALTGELFF
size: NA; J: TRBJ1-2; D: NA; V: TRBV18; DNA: TGTGCCAGCTCACCCTCCACCGGGACTAAAATCAGTGGCTACACCTTC; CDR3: CASSPSTGTKISGYTF
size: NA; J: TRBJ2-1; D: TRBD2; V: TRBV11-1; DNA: TGTGCCAGCAGCCGGCGCGGGGGGGAATCTGAGCAGTTCTTC; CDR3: CASSRRGGESEQFF
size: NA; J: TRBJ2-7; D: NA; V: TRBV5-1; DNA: TGCGCCAGCAGCTTGGTAGGAGGCAGGTCCATCCGCGAGCAGTACTTC; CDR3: CASSLVGGRSIREQYF
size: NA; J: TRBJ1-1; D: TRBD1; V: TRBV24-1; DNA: TGTGCCTGCCGGGACAGGGGGCCTAAAGGCGACACTGAAGCTTTCTTT; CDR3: CACRDRGPKGDTEAFF
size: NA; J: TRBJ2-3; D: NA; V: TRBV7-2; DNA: TGTGCCAGCAGCTTACGGTCGGGAAGCACAGATACGCAGTATTTT; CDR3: CASSLRSGSTDTQYF
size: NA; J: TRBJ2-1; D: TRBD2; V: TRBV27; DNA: TGTGCCATTGGGACTAATTCCTACAATGAGCAGTTCTTC; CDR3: CAIGTNSYNEQFF
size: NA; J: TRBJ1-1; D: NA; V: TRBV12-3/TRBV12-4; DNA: TGTGCCACCTCCTGGGGGCGAGGGACTGAAGCTTTCTTT; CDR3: CATSWGRGTEAFF
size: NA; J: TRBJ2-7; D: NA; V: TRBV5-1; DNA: TGCGCCAGCAGACGCCCGGGGAGGGAGCAGTACTTC; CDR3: CASRRPGREQYF
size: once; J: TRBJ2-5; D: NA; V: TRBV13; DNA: TGTGCCAGCAGCCGAGACGGGGGAGAGACCCAGTACTTC; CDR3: CASSRDGGETQYF
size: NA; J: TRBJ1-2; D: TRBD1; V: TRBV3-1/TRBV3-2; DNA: TGTGCCAGCAGCCCGAGACAGGGGTCCTCGTTAGCTAACTATGGCTACACCTTC; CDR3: CASSPRQGSSLANYGYTF
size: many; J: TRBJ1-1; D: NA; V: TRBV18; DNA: TGTGCCAGCTCACCAACTGTGGGAGTGGGCACTGAAGCTTTCTTT; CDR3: CASSPTVGVGTEAFF
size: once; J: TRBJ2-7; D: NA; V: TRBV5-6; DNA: TGTGCCAGCAGCTTGGCCAGAAGCTCCTACGAGCAGTACTTC; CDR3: CASSLARSSYEQYF
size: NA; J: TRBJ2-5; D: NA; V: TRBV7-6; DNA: TGTGCCAGCAGCTTACCGGGACTCTCGGAGACCCAGTACTTC; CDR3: CASSLPGLSETQYF
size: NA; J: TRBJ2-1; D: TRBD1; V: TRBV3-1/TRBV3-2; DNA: TGTGCCAGCAGCACGACAGGGGGTGAGCAGTTCTTC; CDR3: CASSTTGGEQFF
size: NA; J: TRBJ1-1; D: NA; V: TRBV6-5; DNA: TGTGCCAGCAGCCCCCAGTACCAGAACACTGAAGCTTTCTTT; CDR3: CASSPQYQNTEAFF
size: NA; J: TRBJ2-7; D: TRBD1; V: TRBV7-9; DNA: TGTGCCAGCAGTTTTACTCAGGGGGTTCGCTCCTACGAGCAGTACTTC; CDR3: CASSFTQGVRSYEQYF
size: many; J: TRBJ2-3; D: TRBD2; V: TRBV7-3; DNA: TGTGCCAGCAGCTCGGGGGGTCCCACAGATACGCAGTATTTT; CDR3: CASSSGGPTDTQYF
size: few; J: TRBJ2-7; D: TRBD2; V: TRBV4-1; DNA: TGCGCCAGCAGCCTCGCGGGAGGCGCCTACGAGCAGTACTTC; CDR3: CASSLAGGAYEQYF
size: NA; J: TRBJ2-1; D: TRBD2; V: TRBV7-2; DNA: TGTGCCAGCAGCTTAGGTAGTGTTCTATGGCGGGAGAGATACAATGAGCAGTTCTTC; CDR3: CASSLGSVLWRERYNEQFF